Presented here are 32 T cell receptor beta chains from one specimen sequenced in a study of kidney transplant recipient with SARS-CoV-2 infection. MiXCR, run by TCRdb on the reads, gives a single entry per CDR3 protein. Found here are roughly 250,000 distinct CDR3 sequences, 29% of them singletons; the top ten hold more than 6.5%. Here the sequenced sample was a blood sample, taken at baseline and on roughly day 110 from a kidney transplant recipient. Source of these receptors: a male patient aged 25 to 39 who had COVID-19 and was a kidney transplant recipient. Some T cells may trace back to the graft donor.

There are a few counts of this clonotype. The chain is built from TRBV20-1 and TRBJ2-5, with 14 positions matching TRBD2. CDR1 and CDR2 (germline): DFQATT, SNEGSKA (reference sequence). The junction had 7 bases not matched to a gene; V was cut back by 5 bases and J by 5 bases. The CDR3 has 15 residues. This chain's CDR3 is CSARLAGGVIETQYF. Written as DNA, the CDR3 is TGCAGTGCTCGACTAGCGGGAGGGGTGATCGAGACCCAGTACTTC.

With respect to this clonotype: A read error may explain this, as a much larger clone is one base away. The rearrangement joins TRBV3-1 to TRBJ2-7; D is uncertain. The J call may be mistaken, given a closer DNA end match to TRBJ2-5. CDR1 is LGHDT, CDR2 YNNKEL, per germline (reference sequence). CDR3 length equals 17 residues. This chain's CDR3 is CASSCNNPISSSETQYF. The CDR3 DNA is TGTGCCAGCAGCTGTAATAATCCCATTTCTTCCTCTGAGACCCAGTACTTC.

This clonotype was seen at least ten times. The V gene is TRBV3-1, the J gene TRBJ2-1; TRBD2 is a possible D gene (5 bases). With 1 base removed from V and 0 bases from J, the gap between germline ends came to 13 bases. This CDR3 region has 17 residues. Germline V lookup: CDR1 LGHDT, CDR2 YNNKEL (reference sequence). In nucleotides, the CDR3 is TGTGCCAGCAGCCAAGTACTAGAAGGGAGCTCCTACAATGAGCAGTTCTTC. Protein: CASSQVLEGSSYNEQFF.

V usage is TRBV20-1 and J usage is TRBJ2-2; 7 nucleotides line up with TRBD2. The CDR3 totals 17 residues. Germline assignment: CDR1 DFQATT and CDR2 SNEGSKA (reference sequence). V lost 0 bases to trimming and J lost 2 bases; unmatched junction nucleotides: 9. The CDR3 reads CSARDGRAPTNTGELFF. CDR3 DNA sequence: TGCAGTGCTAGAGATGGGAGGGCCCCCACCAACACCGGGGAGCTGTTTTTT.

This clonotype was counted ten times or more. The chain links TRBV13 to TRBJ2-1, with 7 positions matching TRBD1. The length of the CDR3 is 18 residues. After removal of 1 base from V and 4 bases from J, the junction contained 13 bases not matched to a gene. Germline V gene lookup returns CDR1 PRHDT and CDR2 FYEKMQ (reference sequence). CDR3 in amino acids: CASSLASRWTGPYNEQFF. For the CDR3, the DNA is TGTGCCAGCAGCTTAGCGAGTCGGTGGACAGGACCTTACAATGAGCAGTTCTTC.

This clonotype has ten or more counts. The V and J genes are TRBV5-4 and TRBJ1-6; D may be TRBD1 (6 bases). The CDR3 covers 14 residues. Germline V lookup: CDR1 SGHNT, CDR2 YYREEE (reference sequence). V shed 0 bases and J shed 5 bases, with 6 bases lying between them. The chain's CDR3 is CASSLGQDNSPLHF. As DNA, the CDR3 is TGTGCCAGCAGCTTGGGACAGGATAATTCACCCCTCCACTTT. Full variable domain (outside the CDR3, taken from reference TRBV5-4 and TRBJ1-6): ETGVTQSPTHLIKTRGQQVTLRCSSQSGHNTVSWYQQALGQGPQFIFQYYREEENGRGNFPPRFSGLQFPNYSSELNVNALELDDSALYLCASSLGQDNSPLHFGNGTRLTVT.

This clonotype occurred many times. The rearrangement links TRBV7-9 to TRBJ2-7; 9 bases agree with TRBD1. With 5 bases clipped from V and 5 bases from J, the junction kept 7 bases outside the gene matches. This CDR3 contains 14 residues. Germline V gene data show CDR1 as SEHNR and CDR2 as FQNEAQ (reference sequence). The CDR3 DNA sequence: TGTGCCAGCAGCAAACCGGGACAGGGTAACGAGCAGTACTTC. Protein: CASSKPGQGNEQYF.

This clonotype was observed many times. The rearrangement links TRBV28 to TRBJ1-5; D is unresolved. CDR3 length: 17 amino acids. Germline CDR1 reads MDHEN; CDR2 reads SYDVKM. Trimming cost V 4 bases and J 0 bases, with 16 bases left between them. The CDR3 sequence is CASSSTDGIYSNQPQHF. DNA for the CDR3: TGTGCCAGCAGTTCAACAGACGGAATTTATAGCAATCAGCCCCAGCATTTT.

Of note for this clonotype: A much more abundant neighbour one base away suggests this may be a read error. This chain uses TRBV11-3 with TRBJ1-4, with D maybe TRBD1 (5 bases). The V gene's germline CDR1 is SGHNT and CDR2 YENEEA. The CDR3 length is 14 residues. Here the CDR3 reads CAGSLDPGAEKLFF. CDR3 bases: TGTGCCGGCAGCTTAGACCCTGGGGCCGAAAAACTGTTTTTT.

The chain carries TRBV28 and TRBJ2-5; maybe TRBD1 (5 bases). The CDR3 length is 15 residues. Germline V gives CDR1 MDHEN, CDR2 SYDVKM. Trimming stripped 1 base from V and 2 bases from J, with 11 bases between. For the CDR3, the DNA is TGTGCCAGCAGTTTATCCGGACAATCTCAAGAGACCCAGTACTTC. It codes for CASSLSGQSQETQYF.

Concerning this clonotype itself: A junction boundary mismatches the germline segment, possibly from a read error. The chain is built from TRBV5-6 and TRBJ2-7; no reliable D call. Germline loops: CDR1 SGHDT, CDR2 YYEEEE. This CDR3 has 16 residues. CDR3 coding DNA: TGTGCCAGCAGCTTGTTGGGCCCCAGGAGCTCCTACGAGCAGTGCTTC. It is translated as CASSLLGPRSSYEQCF.

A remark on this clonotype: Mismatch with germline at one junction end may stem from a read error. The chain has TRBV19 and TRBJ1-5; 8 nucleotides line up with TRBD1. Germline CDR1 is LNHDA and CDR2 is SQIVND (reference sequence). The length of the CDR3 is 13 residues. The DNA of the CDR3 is TGCGCCGGTAGTAAAGGACAGGGTCAGCCCCAGCATTTT. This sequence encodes CAGSKGQGQPQHF. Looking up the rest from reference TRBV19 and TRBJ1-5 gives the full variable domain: DGGITQSPKYLFRKEGQNVTLSCEQNLNHDAMYWYRQDPGQGLRLIYYSQIVNDFQKGDIAEGYSVSREKKESFPLTVTSAQKNPTAFYLCAGSKGQGQPQHFGDGTRLSIL.

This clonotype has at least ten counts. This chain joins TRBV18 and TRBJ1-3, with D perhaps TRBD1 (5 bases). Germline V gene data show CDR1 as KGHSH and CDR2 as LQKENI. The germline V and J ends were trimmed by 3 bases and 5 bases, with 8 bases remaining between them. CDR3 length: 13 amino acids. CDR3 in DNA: TGTGCCAGCTCACCGGAGGGGAGAAACACCATATATTTT. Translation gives CASSPEGRNTIYF.

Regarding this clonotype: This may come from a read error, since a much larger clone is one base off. The CDR3 sequence is CASSADIRDGQYF. Here the CDR3 DNA reads TGTGCCAGCAGCGCCGATATTAGGGACGGGCAGTACTTC. This sequence joins TRBV7-7 and TRBJ2-7, with D perhaps matching TRBD1 or TRBD2 (5 bases each). The CDR3 consists of 13 residues. V was cut by 5 bases and J by 9 bases, with 17 bases left in between. Germline V gives CDR1 SSHAT, CDR2 FNYEAQ (reference sequence).

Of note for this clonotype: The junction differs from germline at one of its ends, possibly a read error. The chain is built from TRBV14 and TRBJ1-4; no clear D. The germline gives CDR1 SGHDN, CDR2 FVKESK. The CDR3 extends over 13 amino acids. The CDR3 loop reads CASSPRTNEKPFF. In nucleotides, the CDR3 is TGTGCCAGCAGTCCCCGGACTAATGAAAAACCGTTTTTT.

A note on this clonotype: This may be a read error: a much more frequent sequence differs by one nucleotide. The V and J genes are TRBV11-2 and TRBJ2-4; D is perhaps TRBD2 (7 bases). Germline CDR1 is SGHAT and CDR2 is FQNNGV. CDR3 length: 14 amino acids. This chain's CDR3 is CASSFTGGPSEQSF. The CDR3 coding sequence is TGTGCCAGCAGCTTTACGGGGGGCCCTAGTGAGCAGTCCTTC.

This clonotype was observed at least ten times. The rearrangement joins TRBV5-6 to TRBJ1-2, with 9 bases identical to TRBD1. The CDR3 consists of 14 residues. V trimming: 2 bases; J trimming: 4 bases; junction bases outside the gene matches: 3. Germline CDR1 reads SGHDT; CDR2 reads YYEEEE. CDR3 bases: TGTGCCAGCAGCTTTGGGACAGGGATCTATGGCTACACCTTC. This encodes CASSFGTGIYGYTF.

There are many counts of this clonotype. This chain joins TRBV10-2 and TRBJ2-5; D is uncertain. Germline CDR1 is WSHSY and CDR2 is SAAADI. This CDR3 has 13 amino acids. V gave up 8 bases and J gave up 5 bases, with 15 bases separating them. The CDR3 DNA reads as TGCGCCAGCGGGCTCTCAATTTGGGAGACCCAGTACTTC. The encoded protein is CASGLSIWETQYF.

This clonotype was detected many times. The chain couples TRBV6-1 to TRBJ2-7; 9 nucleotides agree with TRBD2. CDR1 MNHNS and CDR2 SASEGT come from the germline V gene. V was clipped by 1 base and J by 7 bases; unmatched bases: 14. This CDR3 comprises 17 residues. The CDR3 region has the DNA TGTGCCAGCAGTGAAGACCCCGGGGGTGCGGGGGGGAAAGAGCAGTACTTC. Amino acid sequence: CASSEDPGGAGGKEQYF.

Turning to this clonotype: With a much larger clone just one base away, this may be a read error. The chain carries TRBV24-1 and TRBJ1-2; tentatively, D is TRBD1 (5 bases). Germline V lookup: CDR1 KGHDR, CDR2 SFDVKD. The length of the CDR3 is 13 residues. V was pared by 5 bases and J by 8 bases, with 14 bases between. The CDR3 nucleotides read TGTGCCACCAGTGGAGGGACCGGGGAGGGCTACACCTTC. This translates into CATSGGTGEGYTF.

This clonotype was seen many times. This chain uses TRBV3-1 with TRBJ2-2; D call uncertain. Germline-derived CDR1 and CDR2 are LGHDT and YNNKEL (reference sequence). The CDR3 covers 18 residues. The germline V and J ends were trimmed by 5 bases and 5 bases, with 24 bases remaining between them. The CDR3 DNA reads TGTGCCAGCAGCACAACTCTTCCCATTTCAGGCTTGACCGGGGAGCTGTTTTTT. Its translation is CASSTTLPISGLTGELFF.

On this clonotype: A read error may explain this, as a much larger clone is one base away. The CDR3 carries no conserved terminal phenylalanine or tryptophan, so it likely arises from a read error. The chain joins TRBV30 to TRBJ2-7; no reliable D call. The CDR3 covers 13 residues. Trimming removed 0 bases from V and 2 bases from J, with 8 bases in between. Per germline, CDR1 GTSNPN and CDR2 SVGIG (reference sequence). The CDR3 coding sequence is TGTGCCTGGAGTGTTTTTGGGCCCTACGAGCAGTACTCC. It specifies CAWSVFGPYEQYS.

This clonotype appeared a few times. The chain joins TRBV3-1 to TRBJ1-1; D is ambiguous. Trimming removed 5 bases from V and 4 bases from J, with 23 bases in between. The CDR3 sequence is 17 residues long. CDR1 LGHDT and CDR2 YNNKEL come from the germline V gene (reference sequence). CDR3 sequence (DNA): TGTGCCAGCAGCACCCAACATCCCATTTCAATTCGCACTGAAGCTTTCTTT. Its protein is CASSTQHPISIRTEAFF.

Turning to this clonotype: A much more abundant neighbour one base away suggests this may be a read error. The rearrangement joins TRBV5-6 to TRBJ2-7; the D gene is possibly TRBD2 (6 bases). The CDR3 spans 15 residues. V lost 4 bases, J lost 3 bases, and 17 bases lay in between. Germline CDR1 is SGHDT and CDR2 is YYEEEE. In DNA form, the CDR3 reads TGTGCCAGCAGCGCTTGGGGGAGGTTTATCTACGAGCAGTACTTC. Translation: CASSAWGRFIYEQYF.

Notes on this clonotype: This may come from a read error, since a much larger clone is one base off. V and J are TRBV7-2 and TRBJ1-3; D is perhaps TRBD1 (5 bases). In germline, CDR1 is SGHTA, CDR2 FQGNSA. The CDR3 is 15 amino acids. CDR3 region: CAGSLGSQGRNTIYF. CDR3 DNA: TGTGCCGGCAGCTTAGGGTCGCAGGGAAGAAACACCATATATTTT.

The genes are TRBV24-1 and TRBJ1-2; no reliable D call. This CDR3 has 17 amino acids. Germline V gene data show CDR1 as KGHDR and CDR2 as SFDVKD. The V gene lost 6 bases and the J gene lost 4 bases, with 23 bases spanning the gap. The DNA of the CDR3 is TGTGCCACCAGTCCATCTGGTAGTACCAGAAAGACCTATGGCTACACCTTC. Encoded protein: CATSPSGSTRKTYGYTF.

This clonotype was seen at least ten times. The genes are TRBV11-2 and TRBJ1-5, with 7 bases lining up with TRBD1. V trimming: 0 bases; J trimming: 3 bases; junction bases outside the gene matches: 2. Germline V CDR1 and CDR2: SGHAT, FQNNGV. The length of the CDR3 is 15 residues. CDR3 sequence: CASSLDGQVNQPQHF. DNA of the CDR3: TGTGCCAGCAGCTTAGACGGACAGGTCAATCAGCCCCAGCATTTT.

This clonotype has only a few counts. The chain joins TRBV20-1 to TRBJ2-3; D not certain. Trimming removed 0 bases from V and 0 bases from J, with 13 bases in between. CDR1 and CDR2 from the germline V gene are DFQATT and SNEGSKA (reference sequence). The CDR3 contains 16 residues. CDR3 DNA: TGCAGTGCTAGAGATGAACGGTCCCCGAGCACAGATACGCAGTATTTT. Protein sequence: CSARDERSPSTDTQYF.

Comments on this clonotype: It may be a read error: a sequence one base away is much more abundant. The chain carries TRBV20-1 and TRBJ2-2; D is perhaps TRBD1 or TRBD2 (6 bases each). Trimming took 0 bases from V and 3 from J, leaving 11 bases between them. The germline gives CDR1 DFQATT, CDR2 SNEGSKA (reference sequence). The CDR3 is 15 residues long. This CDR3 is CSAREGGLDTGELFF. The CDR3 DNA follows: TGCAGTGCTAGAGAAGGGGGGCTGGACACCGGGGAGCTGTTTTTT.

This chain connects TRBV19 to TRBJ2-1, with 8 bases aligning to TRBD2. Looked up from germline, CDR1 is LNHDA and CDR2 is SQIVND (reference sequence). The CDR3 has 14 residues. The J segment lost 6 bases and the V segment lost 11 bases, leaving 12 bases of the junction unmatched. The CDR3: CASRASGTSNEQFF. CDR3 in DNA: TGTGCCTCTAGGGCTTCCGGGACTAGCAATGAGCAGTTCTTC.

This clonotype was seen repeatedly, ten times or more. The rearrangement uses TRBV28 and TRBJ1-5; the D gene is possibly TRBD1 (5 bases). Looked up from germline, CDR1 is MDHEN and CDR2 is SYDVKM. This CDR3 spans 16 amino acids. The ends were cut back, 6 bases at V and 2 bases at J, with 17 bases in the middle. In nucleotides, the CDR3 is TGTGCCAGCAGGCCTCGCTTGGGGGGAGGCAATCAGCCCCAGCATTTT. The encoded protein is CASRPRLGGGNQPQHF.

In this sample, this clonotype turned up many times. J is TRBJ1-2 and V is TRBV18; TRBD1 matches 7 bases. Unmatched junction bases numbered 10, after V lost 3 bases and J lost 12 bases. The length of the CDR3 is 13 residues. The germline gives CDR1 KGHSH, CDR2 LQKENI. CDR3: CASSPRGQKGDTF. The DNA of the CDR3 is TGTGCCAGCTCACCGCGGGGACAGAAGGGGGACACCTTC.